The present T cell receptor (beta chain) was sequenced within a study of blood T cell repertoires in COVID-19. The overall study: The samples span acute and convalescent COVID-19 from the United States, Italy and Spain. T cells, B-cell-depleted T cells, or PBMCs provided the cDNA or gDNA that served as material.

Methods used by the authors: Reference gene primer amplification gave nucleated cell count estimates. The protocol was immunoSEQ multiplex PCR, while the TCRdb copy is restricted to in-frame clones and leaves out a portion. D and trimming come from the DNA, and the V and J calls and clone size come from that table. The table has over 60,000 clones, 89% seen once. This clone occurred once. The clonotype was recovered from a woman aged 50 to 65 with active COVID-19. The sequencing input was peripheral blood.

The CDR3 sequence: CASSIAPTSANEKLFF. CDR3 DNA sequence: TGTGCCAGTAGTATAGCCCCAACCTCGGCTAATGAAAAACTGTTTTTT. This chain connects TRBV19 to TRBJ1-4; no clear D. Trimming took off 1 base at V and 3 bases at J, with 12 bases between the two ends. This CDR3 has 16 amino acids. Germline V lookup: CDR1 LNHDA, CDR2 SQIVND (reference sequence). The entire variable domain, with the rest obtained from reference TRBV19 and TRBJ1-4, is as follows: DGGITQSPKYLFRKEGQNVTLSCEQNLNHDAMYWYRQDPGQGLRLIYYSQIVNDFQKGDIAEGYSVSREKKESFPLTVTSAQKNPTAFYLCASSIAPTSANEKLFFGSGTQLSVL.